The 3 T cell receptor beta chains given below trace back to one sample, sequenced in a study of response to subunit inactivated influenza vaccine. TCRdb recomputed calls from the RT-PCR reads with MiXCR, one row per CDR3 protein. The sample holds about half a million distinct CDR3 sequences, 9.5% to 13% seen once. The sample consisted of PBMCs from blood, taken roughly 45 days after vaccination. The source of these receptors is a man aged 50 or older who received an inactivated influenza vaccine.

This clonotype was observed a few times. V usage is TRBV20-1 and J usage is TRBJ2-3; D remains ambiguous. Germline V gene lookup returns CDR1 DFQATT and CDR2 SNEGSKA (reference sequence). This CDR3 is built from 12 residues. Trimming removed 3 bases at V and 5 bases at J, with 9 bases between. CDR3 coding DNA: TGCAGTGCTAGTCCAGGAGAAGATACGCAGTATTTT. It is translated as CSASPGEDTQYF.

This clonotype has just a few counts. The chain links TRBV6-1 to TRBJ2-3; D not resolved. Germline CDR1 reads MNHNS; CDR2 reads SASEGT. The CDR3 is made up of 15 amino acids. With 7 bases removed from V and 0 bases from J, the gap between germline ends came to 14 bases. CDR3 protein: CASNSAPLSTDTQYF. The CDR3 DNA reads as TGTGCCAGCAACTCGGCTCCACTAAGCACAGATACGCAGTATTTT.

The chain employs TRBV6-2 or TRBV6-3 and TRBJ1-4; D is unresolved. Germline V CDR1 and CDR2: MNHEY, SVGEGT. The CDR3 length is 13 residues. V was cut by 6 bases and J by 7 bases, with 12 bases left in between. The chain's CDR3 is CASSYDGSEKLFF. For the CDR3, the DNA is TGTGCCAGCAGCTACGACGGTAGTGAAAAACTGTTTTTT.